This TCR beta chain was identified during a study of identical twins. Study conclusions and caveats: Within monozygotic twins, out-of-frame TCR alpha sharing was underestimated by the models. Twins' excess sharing was less marked for out-of-frame beta sequences.

From germline, CDR1 is SGHRS and CDR2 YFSETQ. CDR3 length: 16 amino acids. V was pared by 3 bases and J by 0 bases, with 15 bases between. In its sample, this clonotype was seen a few times. Its antigen is still unknown. Healthy Caucasian donors formed the entire cohort. With template switching, a universal primer site was added, and the cDNA carried unique molecular identifiers. TCRdb re-derived calls from the 5' RACE reads in MiXCR, one entry per CDR3 protein. The table has approximately 530,000 distinct CDR3 sequences, around 24% seen once. This same sample was also part of a study on yellow fever vaccine responses in identical twins.

Sequenced: CD4+ T cells sorted from blood. This sequence joins TRBV5-1 and TRBJ1-2; D may be TRBD1 (5 bases). The TCR sequence derives from a woman in her late teens or twenties in good health. CDR3 in amino acids: CASSSTTAQANYGYTF. CDR3 nucleotide sequence: TGCGCCAGCAGCTCGACGACAGCACAAGCTAACTATGGCTACACCTTC.